The clone carrying this T cell receptor beta chain was picked up one time. Its target is not known. This specimen comes from a study of OX40 agonist ivuxolimab in advanced cancers. About the research overall: Three patients responded partially, comprising one with hepatocellular carcinoma and two with cutaneous melanoma. Study-level findings and limits: No determination was made of the antigen specificity of the expanded peripheral T cells. More expanded clones were found, on average, in CD8+ than in CD4+ T cells.

Here immunoSEQ multiplex PCR was the method, and the copy in TCRdb shows in-frame clones only, minus some. The sample shows some 82,000 clones, around 94% of them seen only once. Germline V lookup: CDR1 SNHLY, CDR2 FYNNEI. The CDR3 spans 17 residues. V shed 2 bases, J shed 2 bases, and the junction held 4 bases outside the gene matches. Sequencing used CD4+ or CD8+ T cells sorted from blood, obtained in a trial of the OX40 agonist ivuxolimab. The clonotype originates from an adult with an advanced solid tumor such as melanoma, head and neck, liver or kidney cancer. V and J are TRBV2 and TRBJ2-2; 11 nucleotides align to TRBD2. CDR3 region: CASSELGLAVNTGELFF. In DNA form, the CDR3 reads TGTGCCAGCAGTGAATTGGGACTAGCGGTAAACACCGGGGAGCTGTTTTTT.